Detailed here is one T cell receptor beta chain. What it binds is unknown. This sample was taken from a study of siplizumab effects on memory and regulatory T cells. Study-wide results and limits: Only a minority of proliferating CD4+ or CD8+ clones had an assignable naive or memory phenotype, with roughly 80-96% lacking one. The alloreactive clones that mapped to unstimulated subsets made up only a minor fraction. In the presence of siplizumab, alloreactive sequences traceable to unstimulated CD4+ memory cells were significantly reduced. Confirmation was lacking for the suppressive function of proliferating Tregs derived from siplizumab cultures.

Assay: immunoSEQ multiplex PCR; the TCRdb copy retains only in-frame clones and omits some. The data show about 60,000 clones, 75% to 90% seen once. The V gene's germline CDR1 is MGHRA and CDR2 YSYEKL. CDR3 size: 15 residues. V gave up 0 bases and J gave up 5 bases, with 11 bases separating them. This chain links TRBV4-1 with TRBJ1-3; D remains ambiguous. This clonotype originated in a human donor in good health. Specimen: memory CD4+ T cells sorted from blood. The CDR3 here is CASSQDSLIRNTIYF. The CDR3 DNA reads TGCGCCAGCAGCCAAGATTCACTTATTCGAAACACCATATATTTT.